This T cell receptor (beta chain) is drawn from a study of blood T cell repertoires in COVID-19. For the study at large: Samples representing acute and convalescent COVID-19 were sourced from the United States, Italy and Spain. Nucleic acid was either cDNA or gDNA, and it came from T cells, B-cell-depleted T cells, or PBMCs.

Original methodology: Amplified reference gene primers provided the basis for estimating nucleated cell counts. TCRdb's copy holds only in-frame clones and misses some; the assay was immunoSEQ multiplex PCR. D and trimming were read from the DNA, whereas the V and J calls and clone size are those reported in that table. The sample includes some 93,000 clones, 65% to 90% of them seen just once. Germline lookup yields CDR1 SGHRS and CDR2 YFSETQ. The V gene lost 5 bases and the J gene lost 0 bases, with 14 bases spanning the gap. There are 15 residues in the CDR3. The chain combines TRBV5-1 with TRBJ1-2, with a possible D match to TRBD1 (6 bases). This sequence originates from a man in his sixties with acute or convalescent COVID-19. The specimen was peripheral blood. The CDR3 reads CASSPGVKANYGYTF. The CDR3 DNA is TGCGCCAGCAGTCCAGGGGTCAAAGCTAACTATGGCTACACCTTC. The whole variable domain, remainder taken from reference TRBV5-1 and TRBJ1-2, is KAGVTQTPRYLIKTRGQQVTLSCSPISGHRSVSWYQQTPGQGLQFLFEYFSETQRNKGNFPGRFSGRQFSNSRSEMNVSTLELGDSALYLCASSPGVKANYGYTFGSGTRLTVV.